The 23 T cell receptor beta chains reported below all come from one sample, sequenced in a study of radiotherapy plus CTLA-4 blockade in lung cancer. Profiled with immunoSEQ multiplex PCR; TCRdb holds only in-frame clones, not every one. The sample carries more than 75,000 clones, about two thirds recorded once. The sample in question was peripheral blood, obtained from a patient treated with radiotherapy plus ipilimumab. Every receptor here comes from a human donor with non-small cell lung cancer that progressed on radiotherapy plus ipilimumab.

This sequence joins TRBV7-9 and TRBJ2-2, with TRBD2 matching 8 bases. The CDR3 runs to 16 residues. Germline CDR1 reads SEHNR; CDR2 reads FQNEAQ (reference sequence). After removal of 3 bases from V and 1 base from J, the junction contained 4 bases not matched to a gene. The CDR3 DNA is TGTGCCAGCAGCTTTGGCGGGGGGCGGAACACCGGGGAGCTGTTTTTT. Its protein is CASSFGGGRNTGELFF.

This clone was picked up a small number of times. The chain recombines TRBV28 with TRBJ1-6; D might be TRBD1 (5 bases). V lost 5 bases to trimming and J lost 9 bases, with 23 bases between them. Germline lookup yields CDR1 MDHEN and CDR2 SYDVKM. The CDR3 is 17 residues long. The CDR3 here is CASSEVDRASGGSPLHF. CDR3 bases: TGTGCCAGCAGTGAGGTAGATCGGGCATCGGGGGGTTCACCCCTCCACTTT.

This clone was recorded once. The genes are TRBV15 and TRBJ2-5; perhaps TRBD2 as D (5 bases). Between the trimmed V and J ends, which lost 0 bases and 7 bases, there was a span of 6 bases. The CDR3 loop spans 12 amino acids. Germline values: CDR1 LNHNV, CDR2 YYDKDF (reference sequence). CDR3 residues: CATSRDAGTQYF. DNA of the CDR3: TGTGCCACCAGCAGAGATGCGGGGACCCAGTACTTC.

This sequence joins TRBV5-6 and TRBJ2-4, with D uncertain. The end of the DNA is better explained by TRBJ2-7, so the J call may be wrong. The CDR3 loop spans 12 amino acids. Germline loops: CDR1 SGHDT, CDR2 YYEEEE. The CDR3 spells CASSRWAYEQYF. The DNA of the CDR3 is TGTGCCAGCAGCCGGTGGGCCTACGAGCAGTACTTC.

The genes are TRBV28 and TRBJ1-2; tentatively, D is TRBD1 (5 bases). CDR3 length equals 14 residues. The germline V gene encodes CDR1 MDHEN and CDR2 SYDVKM. With 3 bases removed from V and 8 bases from J, the gap between germline ends came to 16 bases. CDR3 residues: CASSFSQGVQGYTF. The CDR3 nucleotides are TGTGCCAGCAGTTTTAGCCAGGGTGTTCAAGGCTACACCTTC.

This clone was recorded once. DNA of the CDR3: TGTGCCAGCACCCCTACGTCGAGCTCCTACAATGAGCAGTTCTTC. It encodes CASTPTSSSYNEQFF. The rearrangement joins TRBV7-6 to TRBJ2-1; D unclear. CDR1 is SGHVS, CDR2 FNYEAQ, per germline. Trimming cost V 7 bases and J 0 bases, with 13 bases left between them. This CDR3 spans 15 amino acids.

The rearrangement uses TRBV5-1 and TRBJ2-5, with 10 nucleotides matching TRBD2. Germline assignment: CDR1 SGHRS and CDR2 YFSETQ. CDR3 length: 15 residues. After removal of 6 bases from V and 0 bases from J, the junction contained 5 bases not matched to a gene. The CDR3: CASTGSGGNQETQYF. CDR3 DNA sequence: TGCGCCAGCACTGGTAGCGGGGGGAACCAAGAGACCCAGTACTTC.

The chain uses TRBV6-4 and TRBJ1-5, with D unresolved. Germline V gene sequence: CDR1 MRHNA, CDR2 SNTAGT. Trimming cost V 9 bases and J 0 bases, with 15 bases left between them. CDR3 size: 15 residues. The CDR3 sequence is CASGEKGYSNQPQHF. The CDR3 DNA is TGTGCCAGTGGTGAGAAGGGTTATAGCAATCAGCCCCAGCATTTT.

The V gene is TRBV28, the J gene TRBJ2-5; 9 nucleotides align to TRBD1. The CDR3 spans 16 residues. V was pared by 6 bases and J by 5 bases, with 13 bases of the junction left unmatched. Germline V gene sequence: CDR1 MDHEN, CDR2 SYDVKM. The CDR3 DNA reads TGTGCCAGCAGCCCCGCCTACAGGGGGCTGACGGAGACCCAGTACTTC. Translation: CASSPAYRGLTETQYF.

This clone was counted only a few times. This chain uses TRBV5-4 with TRBJ1-1; 7 bases line up with TRBD1. Germline V lookup: CDR1 SGHNT, CDR2 YYREEE (reference sequence). The CDR3 is 14 residues long. Trimming took 5 bases from V and 0 from J; bases not matched to a gene: 4. CDR3 sequence (DNA): TGTGCCAGCAGGGAGGGACAGTTGAACACTGAAGCTTTCTTT. Amino acid sequence: CASREGQLNTEAFF.

V gene TRBV29-1 combines with J gene TRBJ1-6; D not certain. Germline loops: CDR1 SQVTM, CDR2 ANQGSEA. The CDR3 loop spans 14 amino acids. V lost 5 bases to trimming and J lost 7 bases, with 15 bases between them. In DNA form, the CDR3 reads TGCAGCGTTCGCGTCGGAACGGGGAATTCACCCCTCCACTTT. It specifies CSVRVGTGNSPLHF.

The chain links TRBV7-9 to TRBJ2-5; 8 bases fit TRBD2. This CDR3 has 16 residues. CDR1 SEHNR and CDR2 FQNEAQ come from the germline V gene (reference sequence). With 5 bases clipped from V and 2 bases from J, the junction kept 10 bases outside the gene matches. The CDR3 sequence is CASSPVKRGPQETQYF. The CDR3 nucleotides read TGTGCCAGCAGCCCGGTGAAGCGGGGGCCACAAGAGACCCAGTACTTC.

A few counts support this clone. V usage is TRBV5-6 and J usage is TRBJ1-4; the D is unclear. The CDR3 sequence is 12 residues long. In germline, CDR1 is SGHDT, CDR2 YYEEEE. V was shortened by 1 base and J by 8 bases, with 6 bases between the two germline ends. CDR3 residues: CASSLSREKLFF. The CDR3 region has the DNA TGTGCCAGCAGCTTGTCTAGGGAAAAACTGTTTTTT.

This clone has just a few counts. The chain has TRBV28 and TRBJ1-6; D is uncertain. The germline CDR1 and CDR2 sequences are MDHEN and SYDVKM. The CDR3 sequence is 15 residues long. Trimming took off 6 bases at V and 6 bases at J, with 15 bases between the two ends. CDR3 protein: CASRDSGIVNSPLHF. CDR3 bases: TGTGCCAGCAGAGACTCCGGGATTGTTAATTCACCCCTCCACTTT. Using reference TRBV28 and TRBJ1-6 for the parts outside the CDR3, the full variable domain is DVKVTQSSRYLVKRTGEKVFLECVQDMDHENMFWYRQDPGLGLRLIYFSYDVKMKEKGDIPEGYSVSREKKERFSLILESASTNQTSMYLCASRDSGIVNSPLHFGNGTRLTVT.

The chain couples TRBV5-4 to TRBJ2-4; D call uncertain. Trimming took 3 bases from V and 0 from J, leaving 10 bases between them. This CDR3 has 15 amino acids. From germline, CDR1 is SGHNT and CDR2 YYREEE (reference sequence). Written as DNA, the CDR3 is TGTGCCAGCAGCTCCGACTCCTTAGCCAAAAACATTCAGTACTTC. This sequence encodes CASSSDSLAKNIQYF.

The table lists this clone with a count of one. The rearrangement uses TRBV7-8 and TRBJ1-4, with D uncertain. The CDR3 has 15 amino acids. The germline V and J ends were trimmed by 6 bases and 3 bases, with 14 bases remaining between them. Germline lookup yields CDR1 SGHVS and CDR2 FQNEAQ. The CDR3 reads CASRLQVLANEKLFF. CDR3 nucleotides: TGTGCCAGCAGGCTTCAGGTTTTGGCTAATGAAAAACTGTTTTTT.

This clone occurred once. The chain uses TRBV18 and TRBJ1-1; TRBD1 might be the D (6 bases). Germline V gene lookup returns CDR1 KGHSH and CDR2 LQKENI. Trimming took 4 bases from V and 8 from J, leaving 14 bases between them. The CDR3 is made up of 13 amino acids. CDR3 amino acids: CASSQGTLDEAFF. The CDR3 bases are TGTGCCAGCTCACAAGGGACACTGGACGAAGCTTTCTTT.

The J gene is TRBJ2-3, the V gene TRBV28; TRBD1 matches 7 bases. The CDR3 is made up of 15 amino acids. Germline assignment: CDR1 MDHEN and CDR2 SYDVKM. V dropped 6 bases and J dropped 3; count of bases not matched to a gene: 9. The CDR3 region has the DNA TGTGCCAGCAGCCCAGGGGGAGAGGGAACAGATACGCAGTATTTT. It yields the protein CASSPGGEGTDTQYF.

This chain uses TRBV5-5 with TRBJ1-6; D unresolved. The CDR3 sequence is 12 residues long. Trimming stripped 0 bases from V and 10 bases from J, with 5 bases between. Germline CDR1 and CDR2: SGHKS and YYEKEE (reference sequence). Here the CDR3 reads CASSLAESPLHF. CDR3 in DNA: TGTGCCAGCAGCTTGGCCGAATCACCCCTCCACTTT.

The chain couples TRBV6-5 to TRBJ2-3; no clear D gene. Looked up from germline, CDR1 is MNHEY and CDR2 is SVGAGI. V lost 0 bases and J lost 5, with 9 bases in between. CDR3 length: 14 amino acids. The CDR3 DNA is TGTGCCAGCAGTTACTCACGGCCGGGAGATACGCAGTATTTT. As protein: CASSYSRPGDTQYF.

The gene calls are TRBV10-3 and TRBJ1-1; D is ambiguous. From germline, CDR1 is ENHRY and CDR2 SYGVKD. The CDR3 is 13 amino acids. Trimming took off 7 bases at V and 1 base at J, with 10 bases between the two ends. The CDR3 here is CAIKGNSNTEAFF. The CDR3 DNA reads TGTGCCATCAAGGGAAATTCGAACACTGAAGCTTTCTTT.

A remark on this clone: Other nucleotide sequences from this sample produce the same CDR3. The rearrangement uses TRBV5-1 and TRBJ1-5; D might be TRBD1 (5 bases). Trimming removed 0 bases from V and 6 bases from J, with 13 bases in between. Germline-derived CDR1 and CDR2 are SGHRS and YFSETQ. The CDR3 totals 15 residues. The CDR3 bases are TGCGCCAGCAGCTTGGAAGGGGTGGGGGGTCAGCCCCAGCATTTT. The encoded protein is CASSLEGVGGQPQHF. Full variable domain (rest looked up from reference TRBV5-1 and TRBJ1-5): KAGVTQTPRYLIKTRGQQVTLSCSPISGHRSVSWYQQTPGQGLQFLFEYFSETQRNKGNFPGRFSGRQFSNSRSEMNVSTLELGDSALYLCASSLEGVGGQPQHFGDGTRLSIL.

This clone was counted a single time. This chain connects TRBV7-9 to TRBJ1-1; D unresolved. CDR3 size: 17 residues. Per the germline V gene, CDR1 is SEHNR and CDR2 is FQNEAQ (reference sequence). The V end was cut by 4 bases, the J end by 5 bases, with 23 bases between. Written as DNA, the CDR3 is TGTGCCAGCAGCTGGACGAGGACCAGAATAGGGTCGACTGAAGCTTTCTTT. It yields the protein CASSWTRTRIGSTEAFF.